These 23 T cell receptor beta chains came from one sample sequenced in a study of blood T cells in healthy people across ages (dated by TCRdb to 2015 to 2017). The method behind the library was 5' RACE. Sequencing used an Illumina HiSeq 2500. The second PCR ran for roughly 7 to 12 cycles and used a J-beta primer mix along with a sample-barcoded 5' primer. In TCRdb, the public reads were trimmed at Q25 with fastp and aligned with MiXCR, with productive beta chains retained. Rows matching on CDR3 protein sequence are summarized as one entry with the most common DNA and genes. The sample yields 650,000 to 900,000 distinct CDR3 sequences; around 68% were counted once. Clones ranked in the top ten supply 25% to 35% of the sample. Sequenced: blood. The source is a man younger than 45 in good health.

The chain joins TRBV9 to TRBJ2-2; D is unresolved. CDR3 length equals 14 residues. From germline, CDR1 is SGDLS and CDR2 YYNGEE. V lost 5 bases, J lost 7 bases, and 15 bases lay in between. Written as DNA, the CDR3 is TGTGCCAGCAGGTCCCAAAGCATTGGCGGGGAGCTGTTTTTT. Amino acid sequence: CASRSQSIGGELFF.

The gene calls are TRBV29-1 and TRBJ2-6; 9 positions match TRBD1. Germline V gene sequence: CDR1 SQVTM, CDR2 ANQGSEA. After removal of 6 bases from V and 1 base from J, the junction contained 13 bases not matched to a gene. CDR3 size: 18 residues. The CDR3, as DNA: TGCAGCGTCGCGGTCATGGGACAGGGCGTATCTGGGGCCAACGTCCTGACTTTC. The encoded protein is CSVAVMGQGVSGANVLTF.

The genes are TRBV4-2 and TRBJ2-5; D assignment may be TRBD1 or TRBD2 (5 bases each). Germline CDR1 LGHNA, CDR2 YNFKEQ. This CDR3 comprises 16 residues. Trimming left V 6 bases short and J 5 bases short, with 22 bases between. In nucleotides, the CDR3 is TGTGCCAGCAGTCGTACTACCGGGACCGGGGCGGAGACCCAGTACTTC. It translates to CASSRTTGTGAETQYF.

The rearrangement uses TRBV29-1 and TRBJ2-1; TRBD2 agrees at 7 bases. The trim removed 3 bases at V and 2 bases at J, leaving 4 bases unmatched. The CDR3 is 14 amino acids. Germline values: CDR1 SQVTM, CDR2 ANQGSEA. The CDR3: CSVDRTSAYNEQFF. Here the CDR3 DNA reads TGCAGCGTTGATCGGACTAGTGCCTACAATGAGCAGTTCTTC.

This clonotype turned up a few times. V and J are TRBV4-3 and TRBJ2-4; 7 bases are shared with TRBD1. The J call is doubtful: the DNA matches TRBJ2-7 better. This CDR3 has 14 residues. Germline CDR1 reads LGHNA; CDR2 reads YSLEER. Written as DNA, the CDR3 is TGCGCCAGCAGCCAAGACGCGAGGGGGCGCGAGCAGTACTTC. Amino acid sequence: CASSQDARGREQYF.

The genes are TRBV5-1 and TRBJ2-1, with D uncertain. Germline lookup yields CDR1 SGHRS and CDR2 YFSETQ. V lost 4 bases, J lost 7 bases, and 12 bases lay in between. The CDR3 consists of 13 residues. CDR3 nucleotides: TGCGCCAGCAGCGTGGTTAGAGGAAATGAGCAGTTCTTC. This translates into CASSVVRGNEQFF.

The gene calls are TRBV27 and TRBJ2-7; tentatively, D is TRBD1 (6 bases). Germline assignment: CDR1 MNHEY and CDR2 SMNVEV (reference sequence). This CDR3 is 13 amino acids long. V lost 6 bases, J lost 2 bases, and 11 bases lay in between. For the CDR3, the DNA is TGTGCCAGCAGAACAGGGTTAGCCTACGAGCAGTACTTC. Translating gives CASRTGLAYEQYF.

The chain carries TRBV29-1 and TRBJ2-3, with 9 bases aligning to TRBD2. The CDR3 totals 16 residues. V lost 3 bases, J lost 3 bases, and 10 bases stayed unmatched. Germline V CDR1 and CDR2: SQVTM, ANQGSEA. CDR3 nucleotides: TGCAGCGTTGACGCGCTAGCGGGGATCGGTACAGATACGCAGTATTTT. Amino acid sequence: CSVDALAGIGTDTQYF.

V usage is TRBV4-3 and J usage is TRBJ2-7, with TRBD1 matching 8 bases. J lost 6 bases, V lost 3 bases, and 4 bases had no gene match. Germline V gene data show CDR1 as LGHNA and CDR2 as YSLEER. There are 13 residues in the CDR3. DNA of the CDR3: TGCGCCAGCAGCCACCGGACAGGGCGCGAGCAGTACTTC. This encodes CASSHRTGREQYF.

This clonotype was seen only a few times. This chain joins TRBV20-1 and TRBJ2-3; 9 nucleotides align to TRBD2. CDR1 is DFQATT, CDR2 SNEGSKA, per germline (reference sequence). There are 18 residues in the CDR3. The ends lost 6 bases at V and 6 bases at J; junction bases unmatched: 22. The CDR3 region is CSAPPYSGGYLQRDTQYF. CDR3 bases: TGCAGTGCGCCACCCTATAGCGGGGGCTACCTTCAGAGGGATACGCAGTATTTT.

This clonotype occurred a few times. CDR3 DNA sequence: TGTGCCAGCCGCTCGGGGACAGCCTCCTACGAGCAGTACTTC. It translates to CASRSGTASYEQYF. V gene TRBV7-2 combines with J gene TRBJ2-7; 7 bases fit TRBD1. Trimming took 8 bases from V and 0 from J; bases not matched to a gene: 7. The CDR3 loop spans 14 amino acids. Per the germline V gene, CDR1 is SGHTA and CDR2 is FQGNSA.

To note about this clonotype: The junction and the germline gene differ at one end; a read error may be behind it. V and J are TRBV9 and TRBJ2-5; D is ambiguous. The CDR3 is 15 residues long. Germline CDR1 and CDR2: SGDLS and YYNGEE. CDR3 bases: TGTGCCAGCAGCACCAGCCCCGGCTCACAAGAGACCCGGTACTTC. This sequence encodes CASSTSPGSQETRYF.

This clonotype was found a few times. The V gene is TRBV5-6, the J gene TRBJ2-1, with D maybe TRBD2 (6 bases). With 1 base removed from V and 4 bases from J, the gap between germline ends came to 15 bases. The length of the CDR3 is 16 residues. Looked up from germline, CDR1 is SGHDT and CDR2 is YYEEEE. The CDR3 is CASSLNPSGTYNEQFF. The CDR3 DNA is TGTGCCAGCAGCTTGAACCCCTCCGGGACTTACAATGAGCAGTTCTTC.

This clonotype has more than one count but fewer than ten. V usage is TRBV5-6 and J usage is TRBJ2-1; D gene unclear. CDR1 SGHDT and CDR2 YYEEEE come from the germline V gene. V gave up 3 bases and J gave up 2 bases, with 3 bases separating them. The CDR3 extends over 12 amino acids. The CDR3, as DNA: TGTGCCAGCAGCTGGGCCTACAATGAGCAGTTCTTC. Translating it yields CASSWAYNEQFF.

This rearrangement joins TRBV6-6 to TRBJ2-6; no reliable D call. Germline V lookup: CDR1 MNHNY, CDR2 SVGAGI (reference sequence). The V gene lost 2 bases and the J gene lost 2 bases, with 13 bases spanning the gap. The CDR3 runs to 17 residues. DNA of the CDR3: TGTGCCAGCAGTTACGGACCCGGGCAAGCTGGGGCCAACGTCCTGACTTTC. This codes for CASSYGPGQAGANVLTF.

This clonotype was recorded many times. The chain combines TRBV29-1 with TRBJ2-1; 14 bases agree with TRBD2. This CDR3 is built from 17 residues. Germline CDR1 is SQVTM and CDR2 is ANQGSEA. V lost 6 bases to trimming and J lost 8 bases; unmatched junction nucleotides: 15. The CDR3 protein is CSVPNPRTSGGLYEQFF. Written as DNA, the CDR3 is TGCAGCGTCCCGAACCCCCGGACTAGCGGGGGGCTCTATGAGCAGTTCTTC.

The CDR3 DNA is TGTGCCAGCAGCTTTCAGGCGGGGGGGCCTGAGGATGAGCAGTTCTTC. This translates into CASSFQAGGPEDEQFF. V and J are TRBV7-9 and TRBJ2-1; 9 nucleotides align to TRBD2. From germline, CDR1 is SEHNR and CDR2 FQNEAQ (reference sequence). Trimming at V came to 3 bases and at J to 8 bases, leaving 11 bases not matched to a gene. The CDR3 loop spans 16 amino acids.

The CDR3 reads CASRATQGHEAFF. DNA for the CDR3: TGTGCCAGCAGGGCCACCCAAGGTCATGAAGCTTTCTTT. The genes are TRBV7-9 and TRBJ1-1; D is undetermined. CDR3 length: 13 amino acids. CDR1 and CDR2 from the germline V gene are SEHNR and FQNEAQ (reference sequence). V was clipped by 6 bases and J by 7 bases, with 15 bases between them. Looking up the rest from reference TRBV7-9 and TRBJ1-1 gives the full variable domain: DTGVSQNPRHKITKRGQNVTFRCDPISEHNRLYWYRQTLGQGPEFLTYFQNEAQLEKSRLLSDRFSAERPKGSFSTLEIQRTEQGDSAMYLCASRATQGHEAFFGQGTRLTVV.

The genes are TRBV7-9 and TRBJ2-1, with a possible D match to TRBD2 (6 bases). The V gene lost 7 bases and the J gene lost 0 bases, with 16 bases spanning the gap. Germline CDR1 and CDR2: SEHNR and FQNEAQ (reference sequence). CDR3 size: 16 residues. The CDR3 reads CASIPVAGSSYNEQFF. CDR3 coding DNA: TGTGCCAGCATCCCAGTGGCGGGGTCCTCCTACAATGAGCAGTTCTTC.

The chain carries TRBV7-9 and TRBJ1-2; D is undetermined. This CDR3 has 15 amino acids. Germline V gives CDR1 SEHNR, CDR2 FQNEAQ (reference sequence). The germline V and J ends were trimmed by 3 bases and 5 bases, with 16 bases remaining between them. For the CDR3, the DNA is TGTGCCAGCAGCTTCGGGTCGACACCCCTATATGGCTACACCTTC. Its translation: CASSFGSTPLYGYTF.

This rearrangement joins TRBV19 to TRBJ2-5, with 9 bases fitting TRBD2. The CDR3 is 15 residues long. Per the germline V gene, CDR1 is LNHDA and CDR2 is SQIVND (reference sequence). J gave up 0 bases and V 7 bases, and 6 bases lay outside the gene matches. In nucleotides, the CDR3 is TGTGCCAGTAACCAGCGGGGGGTATACCAAGAGACCCAGTACTTC. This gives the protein CASNQRGVYQETQYF.

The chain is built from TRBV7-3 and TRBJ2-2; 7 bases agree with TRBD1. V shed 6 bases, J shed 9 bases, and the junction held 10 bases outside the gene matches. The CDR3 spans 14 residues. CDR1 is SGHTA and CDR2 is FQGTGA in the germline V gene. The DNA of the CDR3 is TGTGCCAGCAGTCCACGGGACAGTTATAGGGAGCTGTTTTTT. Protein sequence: CASSPRDSYRELFF.

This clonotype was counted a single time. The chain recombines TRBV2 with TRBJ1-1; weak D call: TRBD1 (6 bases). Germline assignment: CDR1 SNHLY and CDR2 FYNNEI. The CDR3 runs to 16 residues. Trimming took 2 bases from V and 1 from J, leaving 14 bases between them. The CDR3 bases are TGTGCCAGCAGTGAACCGCGGACAGCGAGGAACACTGAAGCTTTCTTT. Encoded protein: CASSEPRTARNTEAFF.